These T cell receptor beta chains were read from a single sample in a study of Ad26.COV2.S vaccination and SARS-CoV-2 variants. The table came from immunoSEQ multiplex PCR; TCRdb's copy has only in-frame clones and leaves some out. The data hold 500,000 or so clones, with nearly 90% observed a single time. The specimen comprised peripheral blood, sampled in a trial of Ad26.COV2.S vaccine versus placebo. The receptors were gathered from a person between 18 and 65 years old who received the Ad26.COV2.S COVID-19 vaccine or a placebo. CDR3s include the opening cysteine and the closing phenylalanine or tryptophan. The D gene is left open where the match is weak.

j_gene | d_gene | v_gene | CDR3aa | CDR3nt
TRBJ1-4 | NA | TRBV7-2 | CASSLARSNSEKLFF | TGTGCCAGCAGCTTAGCGCGCAGTAATAGTGAAAAACTGTTTTTT
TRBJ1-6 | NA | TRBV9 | CASSPGFSPLHF | TGTGCCAGCAGCCCAGGGTTTTCACCCCTCCACTTT
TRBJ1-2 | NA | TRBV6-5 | CASSSSVAGYTF | TGTGCCAGCAGTTCATCGGTTGCGGGCTACACCTTC
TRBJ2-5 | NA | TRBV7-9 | CASSAQMGAETQYF | TGTGCCAGCAGCGCCCAAATGGGGGCGGAGACCCAGTACTTC
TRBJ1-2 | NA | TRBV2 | CASSEYRVGLSNYGYTF | TGTGCCAGCAGTGAATACAGGGTCGGCCTCTCTAACTATGGCTACACCTTC
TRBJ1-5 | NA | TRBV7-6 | CASSWFGPPQHF | TGTGCCAGCAGCTGGTTCGGTCCGCCCCAGCATTTT
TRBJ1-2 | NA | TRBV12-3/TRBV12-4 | CASSFRTVFGYTF | TGTGCCAGCAGTTTCCGGACAGTATTTGGCTACACCTTC
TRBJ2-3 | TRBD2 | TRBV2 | CASHLRTSGATDTQYF | TGTGCCAGCCACCTTAGAACTAGCGGGGCCACAGATACGCAGTATTTT
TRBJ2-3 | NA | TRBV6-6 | CASSERTVGGADTQYF | TGTGCCAGCAGCGAGCGGACTGTTGGAGGCGCAGATACGCAGTATTTT
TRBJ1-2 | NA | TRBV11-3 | CASTKRGRVAGDITF | TGTGCCAGCACAAAAAGGGGCAGGGTGGCTGGGGATATCACCTTC
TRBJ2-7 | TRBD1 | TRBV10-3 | CAISERQGAYEQYF | TGTGCCATCAGTGAACGTCAGGGGGCTTACGAGCAGTACTTC